This T cell receptor beta chain was found in a study of blood T cell repertoires in COVID-19. Deletions cut 6 bases from V and 6 bases from J, with 11 bases between. Germline V gives CDR1 SEHNR, CDR2 FQNEAQ (reference sequence). This CDR3 region has 12 residues. Clones were read by immunoSEQ multiplex PCR, and TCRdb kept only the in-frame ones, dropping some. This table holds 250,000 to 300,000 clones, almost 90% found once. Material for sequencing was peripheral blood. The rearrangement joins TRBV7-9 to TRBJ1-2; D is ambiguous. The receptor comes from a woman aged 30 to 39 with COVID-19, enrolled during active disease. The CDR3 loop reads CASRTDGDGYTF. Written as DNA, the CDR3 is TGTGCCAGCAGAACCGACGGAGATGGCTACACCTTC.